The 3 T cell receptor beta chains given below trace back to one sample, sequenced in a study of shared clonotypes between healthy human individuals (dated by TCRdb to 2018 to 2020). The library was produced with the immunoSEQ multiplex PCR assay. TCRdb's version of the immuneACCESS table is confined to in-frame rearrangements and falls short of the full clone set. An unresolved V gene accounts for under half of the shortfall where checked; the remainder is of unknown origin. Counted in this sample were about 1.5 million clones; around 98% of them appeared once. The top ten hold less than 0.55% of the sample. Sequencing was performed on naive CD4+ T cells sorted from blood. Read against the paper, the sample's cell subset or site label means: CD45RA+ positively selected. These receptors all come from a man aged 30-40 years in good health.

This chain links TRBV19 with TRBJ2-7; D may match TRBD1 or TRBD2 (5 bases each). The CDR3 loop spans 16 amino acids. The V end lost 3 bases, the J end lost 1 base, and 16 bases lay between the germline ends. Per germline, CDR1 LNHDA and CDR2 SQIVND (reference sequence). CDR3 coding DNA: TGTGCCAGTAGTATTGGGTACAGGAGGACTTCCTACGAGCAGTACTTC. It encodes CASSIGYRRTSYEQYF.

The chain employs TRBV5-4 and TRBJ2-2; tentatively, D is TRBD1 (5 bases). The CDR3 runs 15 residues. Germline-derived CDR1 and CDR2 are SGHNT and YYREEE (reference sequence). V lost 3 bases, J lost 6 bases, and 15 bases lay in between. The CDR3 spells CASSSTGSRAGELFF. The DNA for the CDR3 is TGTGCCAGCAGCTCAACAGGAAGTCGGGCCGGGGAGCTGTTTTTT.

This chain joins TRBV28 and TRBJ1-5; D possibly corresponds to TRBD1 (6 bases). V was trimmed by 6 bases and J by 2 bases, leaving 14 bases between them. From germline, CDR1 is MDHEN and CDR2 SYDVKM. The CDR3 extends over 15 amino acids. In DNA form, the CDR3 reads TGTGCCAGCAGGCAACAGGGAGGGGGCAATCAGCCCCAGCATTTT. Translation: CASRQQGGGNQPQHF.